This entry is about one T cell receptor beta chain. This sample is drawn from a study of molecular identifiers for immune sequencing clone quantification. CDR1 PRHDT and CDR2 FYEKMQ come from the germline V gene (reference sequence). There are 16 residues in the CDR3. V lost 1 base and J 4 bases, leaving 13 bases between the germline ends. One entry per CDR3 protein results from TCRdb running MiXCR on the PCR reads. This table has over 300,000 distinct CDR3 sequences, over 20% appearing once. This rearrangement joins TRBV13 to TRBJ2-2; D tentatively reads TRBD1 or TRBD2 (5 bases each). The clonotype was recovered from a human donor in good health. Some libraries in this study had Jurkat cell RNA spiked in. Sample: naive CD8+ T cells from blood, with Jurkat cell RNA spiked in. Stated subset: FACS-sorted CD8+CD4-CCR7+CD45RA+ naive T cells. Here the CDR3 DNA reads TGTGCCAGCAGCTTAGAGAGGGGACCTTCCACCGGGGAGCTGTTTTTT. Translating it yields CASSLERGPSTGELFF.